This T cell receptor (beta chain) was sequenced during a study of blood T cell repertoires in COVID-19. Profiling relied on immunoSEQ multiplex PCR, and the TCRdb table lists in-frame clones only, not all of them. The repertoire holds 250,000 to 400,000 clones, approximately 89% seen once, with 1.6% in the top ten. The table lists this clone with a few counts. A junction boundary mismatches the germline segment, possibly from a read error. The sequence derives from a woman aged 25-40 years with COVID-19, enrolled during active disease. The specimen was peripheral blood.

This CDR3 is CASSISRASDQPQHF. The CDR3 coding sequence is TGTGCCAGTAGTATCTCCAGGGCTAGCGATCAGCCCCAGCATTTT. The chain couples TRBV19 to TRBJ1-5; tentatively, D is TRBD1 (5 bases). The CDR3 runs to 15 residues. The germline V gene encodes CDR1 LNHDA and CDR2 SQIVND (reference sequence).